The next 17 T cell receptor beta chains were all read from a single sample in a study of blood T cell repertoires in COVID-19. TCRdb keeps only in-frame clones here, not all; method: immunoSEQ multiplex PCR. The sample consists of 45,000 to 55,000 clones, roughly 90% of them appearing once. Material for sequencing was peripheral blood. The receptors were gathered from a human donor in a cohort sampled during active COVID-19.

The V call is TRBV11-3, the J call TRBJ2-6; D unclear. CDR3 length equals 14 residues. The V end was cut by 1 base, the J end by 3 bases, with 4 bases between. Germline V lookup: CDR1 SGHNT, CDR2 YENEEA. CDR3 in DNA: TGTGCCAGCAGCTTAGGCGGTGGGGCCAACGTCCTGACTTTC. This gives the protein CASSLGGGANVLTF.

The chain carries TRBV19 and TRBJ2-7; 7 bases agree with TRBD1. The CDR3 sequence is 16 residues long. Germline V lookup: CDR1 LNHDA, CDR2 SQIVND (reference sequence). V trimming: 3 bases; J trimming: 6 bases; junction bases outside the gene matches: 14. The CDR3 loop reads CASSMDHRGYTSEQYF. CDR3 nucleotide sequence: TGTGCCAGTAGTATGGACCACAGGGGTTATACCTCCGAGCAGTACTTC.

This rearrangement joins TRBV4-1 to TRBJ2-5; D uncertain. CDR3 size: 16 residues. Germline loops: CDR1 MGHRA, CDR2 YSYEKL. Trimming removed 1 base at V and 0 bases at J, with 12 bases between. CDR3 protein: CASSQGPQINQETQYF. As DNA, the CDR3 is TGCGCCAGCAGCCAAGGTCCCCAGATCAACCAAGAGACCCAGTACTTC.

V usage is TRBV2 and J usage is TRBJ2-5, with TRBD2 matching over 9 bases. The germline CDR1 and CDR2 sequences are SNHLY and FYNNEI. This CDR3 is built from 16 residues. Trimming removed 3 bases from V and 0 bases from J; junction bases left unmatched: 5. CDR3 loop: CASSDAPSGNQETQYF. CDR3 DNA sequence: TGTGCCAGCAGTGATGCCCCTAGCGGGAACCAAGAGACCCAGTACTTC. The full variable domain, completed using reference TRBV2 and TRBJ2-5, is EPEVTQTPSHQVTQMGQEVILRCVPISNHLYFYWYRQILGQKVEFLVSFYNNEISEKSEIFDDQFSVERPDGSNFTLKIRSTKLEDSAMYFCASSDAPSGNQETQYFGPGTRLLVL.

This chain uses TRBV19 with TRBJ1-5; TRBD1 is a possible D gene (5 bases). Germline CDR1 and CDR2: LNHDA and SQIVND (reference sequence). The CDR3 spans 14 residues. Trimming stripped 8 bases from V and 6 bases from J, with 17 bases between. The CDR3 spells CASHPPRAAQPQHF. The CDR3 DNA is TGTGCCAGTCACCCCCCCAGGGCTGCTCAGCCCCAGCATTTT.

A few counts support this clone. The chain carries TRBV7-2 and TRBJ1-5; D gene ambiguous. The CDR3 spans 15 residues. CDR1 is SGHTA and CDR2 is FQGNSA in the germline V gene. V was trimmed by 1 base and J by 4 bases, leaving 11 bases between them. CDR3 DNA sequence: TGTGCCAGCAGCTTAGAGGCAGGCCTAAATCAGCCCCAGCATTTT. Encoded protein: CASSLEAGLNQPQHF.

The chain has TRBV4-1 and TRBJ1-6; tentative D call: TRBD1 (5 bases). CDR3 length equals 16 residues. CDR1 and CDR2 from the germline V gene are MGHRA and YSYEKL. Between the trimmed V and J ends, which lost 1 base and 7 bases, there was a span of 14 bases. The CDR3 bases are TGCGCCAGCAGCCAAGGACAGAAGGGTTGGAATTCACCCCTCCACTTT. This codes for CASSQGQKGWNSPLHF.

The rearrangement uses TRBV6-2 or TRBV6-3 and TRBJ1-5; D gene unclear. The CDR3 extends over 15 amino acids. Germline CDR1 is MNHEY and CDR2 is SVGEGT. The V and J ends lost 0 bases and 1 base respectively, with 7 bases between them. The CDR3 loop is CASSYSGNSNQPQHF. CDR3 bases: TGTGCCAGCAGTTACTCTGGCAACAGCAATCAGCCCCAGCATTTT.

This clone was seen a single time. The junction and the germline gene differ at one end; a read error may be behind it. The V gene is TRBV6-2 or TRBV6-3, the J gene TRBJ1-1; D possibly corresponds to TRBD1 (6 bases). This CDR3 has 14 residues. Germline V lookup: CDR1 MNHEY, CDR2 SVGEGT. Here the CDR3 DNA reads TGTGCCAGCAGTGACTCGCAAGGGGGCACTGAAGCTTTCTTT. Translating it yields CASSDSQGGTEAFF.

CDR3 amino acids: CASSPSGGTEAFF. As DNA, the CDR3 is TGTGCCAGCTCACCATCGGGGGGTACTGAAGCTTTCTTT. The chain employs TRBV18 and TRBJ1-1; D is possibly TRBD1 (5 bases). Germline CDR1 and CDR2: KGHSH and LQKENI. V lost 2 bases to trimming and J lost 5 bases, with 9 bases between them. This CDR3 comprises 13 residues.

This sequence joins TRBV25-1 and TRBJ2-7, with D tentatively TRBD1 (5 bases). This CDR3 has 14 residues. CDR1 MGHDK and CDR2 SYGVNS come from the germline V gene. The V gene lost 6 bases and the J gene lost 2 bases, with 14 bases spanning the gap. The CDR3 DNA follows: TGTGCCAGCAGCACGGACAAGGGTGCCTACGAGCAGTACTTC. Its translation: CASSTDKGAYEQYF.

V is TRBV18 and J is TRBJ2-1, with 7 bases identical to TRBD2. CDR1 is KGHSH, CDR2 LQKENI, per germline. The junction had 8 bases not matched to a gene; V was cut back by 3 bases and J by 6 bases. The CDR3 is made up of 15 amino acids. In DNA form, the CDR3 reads TGTGCCAGCTCACCTCTTGCGGGAGAGATCAATGAGCAGTTCTTC. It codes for CASSPLAGEINEQFF. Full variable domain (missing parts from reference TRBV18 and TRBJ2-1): NAGVMQNPRHLVRRRGQEARLRCSPMKGHSHVYWYRQLPEEGLKFMVYLQKENIIDESGMPKERFSAEFPKEGPSILRIQQVVRGDSAAYFCASSPLAGEINEQFFGPGTRLTVL.

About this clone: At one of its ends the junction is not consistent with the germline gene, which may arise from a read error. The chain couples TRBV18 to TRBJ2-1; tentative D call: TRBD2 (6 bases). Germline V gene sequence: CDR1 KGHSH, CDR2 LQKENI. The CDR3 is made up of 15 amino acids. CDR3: CASLPQDGLYNEQFF. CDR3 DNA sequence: TGTGCCAGCTTACCACAGGACGGACTATACAATGAGCAGTTCTTC.

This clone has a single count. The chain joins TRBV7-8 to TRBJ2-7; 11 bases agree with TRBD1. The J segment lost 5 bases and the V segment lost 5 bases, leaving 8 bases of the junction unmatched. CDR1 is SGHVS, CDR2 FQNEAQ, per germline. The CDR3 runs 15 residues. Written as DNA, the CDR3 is TGTGCCAGCAGCACCCGGACAGGGGGCCCCGACGAGCAGTACTTC. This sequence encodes CASSTRTGGPDEQYF.

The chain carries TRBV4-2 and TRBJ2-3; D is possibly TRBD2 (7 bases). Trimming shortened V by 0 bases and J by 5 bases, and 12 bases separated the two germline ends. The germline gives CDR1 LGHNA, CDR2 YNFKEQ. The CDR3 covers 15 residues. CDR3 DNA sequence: TGTGCCAGCAGCCAAGATAAGGGGGGGAGAGATACGCAGTATTTT. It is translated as CASSQDKGGRDTQYF.

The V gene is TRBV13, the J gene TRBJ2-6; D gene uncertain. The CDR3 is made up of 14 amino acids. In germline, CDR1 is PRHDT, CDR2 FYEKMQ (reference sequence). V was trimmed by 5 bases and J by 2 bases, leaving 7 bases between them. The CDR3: CASSLRAGANVLTF. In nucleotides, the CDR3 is TGTGCCAGCAGCCTCCGTGCTGGGGCCAACGTCCTGACTTTC.

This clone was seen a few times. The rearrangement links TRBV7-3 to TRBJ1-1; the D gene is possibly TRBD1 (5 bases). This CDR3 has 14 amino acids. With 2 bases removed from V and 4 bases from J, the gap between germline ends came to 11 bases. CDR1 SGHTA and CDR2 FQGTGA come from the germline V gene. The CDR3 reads CASSLAGGGTEAFF. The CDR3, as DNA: TGTGCCAGCAGCTTAGCGGGGGGAGGCACTGAAGCTTTCTTT.